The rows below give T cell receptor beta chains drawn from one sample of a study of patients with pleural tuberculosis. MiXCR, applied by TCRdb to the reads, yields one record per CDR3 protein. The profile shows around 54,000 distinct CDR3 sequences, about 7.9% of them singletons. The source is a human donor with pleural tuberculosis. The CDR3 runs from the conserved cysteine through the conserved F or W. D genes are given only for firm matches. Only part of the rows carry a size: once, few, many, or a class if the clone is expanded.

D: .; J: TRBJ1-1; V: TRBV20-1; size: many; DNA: TGCAGTGCTAGAGCTACCGGGACACCGAACACTGAAGCTTTCTTT; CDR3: CSARATGTPNTEAFF
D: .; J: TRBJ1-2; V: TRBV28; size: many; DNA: TGTGCCAGCGAAAGTGGACAGAACTATGGCTACACCTTC; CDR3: CASESGQNYGYTF
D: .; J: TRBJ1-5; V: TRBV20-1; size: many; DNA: TGCAGTGCTAGCAGGGAGGAAAGCAATCAGCCCCAGCATTTT; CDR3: CSASREESNQPQHF
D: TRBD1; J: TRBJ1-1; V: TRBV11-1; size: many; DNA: TGTGCCAGCAGTTTCAATCCGGGACAGGGGCGGACTGAAGCTTTCTTT; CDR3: CASSFNPGQGRTEAFF
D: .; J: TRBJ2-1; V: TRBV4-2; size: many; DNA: TGTCCTCCCCCGGACAGCTCCTACAATGAGCAGTTCTTC; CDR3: CPPPDSSYNEQFF
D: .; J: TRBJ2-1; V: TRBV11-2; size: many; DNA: TGTGCCAGCAGCTTAGATCCAGGGACATCCTACAATGAGCAGTTCTTC; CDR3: CASSLDPGTSYNEQFF
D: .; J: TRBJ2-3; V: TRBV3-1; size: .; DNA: TGTGCCAGCAGCCAAGAAAATCGGCTTAGCGCAGATACGCAGTATTTT; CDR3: CASSQENRLSADTQYF
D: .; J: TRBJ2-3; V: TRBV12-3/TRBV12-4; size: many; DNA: TGTGCCAGCCTCCTAAACGGGGGCTTAAGCACAGATACGCAGTATTTT; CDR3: CASLLNGGLSTDTQYF
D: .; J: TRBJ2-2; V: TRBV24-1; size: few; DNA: TGTGCCACCCCGGGAAAAGGACTGGCGGTCACCGGGGAGCTGTTTTTT; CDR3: CATPGKGLAVTGELFF
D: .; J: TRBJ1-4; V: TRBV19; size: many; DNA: TGTGCCAGTTCAAGACAGATCAAGACTAATGAAAAACTGTTTTTT; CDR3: CASSRQIKTNEKLFF
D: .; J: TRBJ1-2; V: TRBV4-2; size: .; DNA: TGTGCCAGCAGCACGGGACACCCCTGGTATGGCTACACCTTC; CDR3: CASSTGHPWYGYTF
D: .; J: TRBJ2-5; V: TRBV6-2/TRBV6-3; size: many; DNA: TGTGCCAGCAGTTATCCGGAGACCCAGTACTTC; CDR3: CASSYPETQYF
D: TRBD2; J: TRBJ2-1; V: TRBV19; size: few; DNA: TGTGCCGGCGTAGCGGGACTCTCCTACAATGAGCAGTTCTTC; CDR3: CAGVAGLSYNEQFF
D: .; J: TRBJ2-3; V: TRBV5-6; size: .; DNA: TGTGCCAGCAGCTTTCAGGGCACAGATACGCAGTATTTT; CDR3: CASSFQGTDTQYF
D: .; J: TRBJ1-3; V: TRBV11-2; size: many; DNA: TGTGCCAGCAGCACGCAGGGATCTGGAAACACCATATATTTT; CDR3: CASSTQGSGNTIYF
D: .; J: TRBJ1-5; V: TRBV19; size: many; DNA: TGTGCCAGTGACCCGGGCCTTAGCAATCAGCCCCAGCATTTT; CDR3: CASDPGLSNQPQHF
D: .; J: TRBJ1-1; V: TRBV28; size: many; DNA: TGTGCCAGCAGTTACCGGAAGACTGAAGCTTTCTTT; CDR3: CASSYRKTEAFF
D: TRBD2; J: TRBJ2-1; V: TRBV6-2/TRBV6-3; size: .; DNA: TGTGCCAGCAGTTATGGCGGGAGGGCCTACAATGAGCAGTTCTTC; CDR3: CASSYGGRAYNEQFF
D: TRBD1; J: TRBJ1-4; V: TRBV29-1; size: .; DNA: TGCAGCGTCTGGGGGACAGGGGGAAAACTGTTTTTT; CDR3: CSVWGTGGKLFF
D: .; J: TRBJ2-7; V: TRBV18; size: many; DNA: TGTGCCAGCTCACCAATTATGGAGGGGCAGTACTTC; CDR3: CASSPIMEGQYF
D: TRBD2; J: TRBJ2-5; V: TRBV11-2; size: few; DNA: TGTGCCAGCAGCTTATTTCCGGGAGGGATGGAGACCCAGTACTTC; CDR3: CASSLFPGGMETQYF